What follows is one T cell receptor (beta chain) and its context. Its target is not known. The CDR3 runs 12 residues. The V end was cut by 6 bases, the J end by 7 bases, with 13 bases between. The data belong to a study of T cell repertoires in cytomegalovirus infection. TCRdb re-called the reads with MiXCR, one entry per CDR3 protein. The data hold 90,000 to 110,000 distinct CDR3 sequences, with roughly 30% observed a single time. This clonotype was sampled from a human donor in good health (CMV status not recorded). Some clones in this sample may be carry-over from other donors' samples. Sequencing used CD8+ T cells from cultured PBMCs, obtained from culture after CMV antigen stimulation. The chain uses TRBV12-3 or TRBV12-4 and TRBJ2-7; D unclear. The chain's CDR3 is CASSRTAGEQYF. Written as DNA, the CDR3 is TGTGCCAGCAGCAGAACCGCTGGTGAGCAGTACTTC.